Shown below are 4 T cell receptor beta chains from a single sample sequenced in a study of cytomegalovirus exposure and HLA in healthy donors (dated by TCRdb to about 2017). Library construction relied on the immunoSEQ multiplex PCR assay. For the multiplex PCR, a mixture combining 60 forward primers for TCR Vbeta segments and 13 reverse primers for TCR Jbeta segments was used. The source is immuneACCESS, and TCRdb retained only in-frame sequences with V and J called. Part of the clones is not carried over; for the studies checked, unresolved V genes explain less than half of this, and the remainder is unexplained. In all, the sample holds roughly 160,000 clones, and approximately 83% of those were seen once. Roughly 9.3% of the sample is in the top ten clones. Sample: PBMCs. The receptors were sampled from a man younger than 35 in good health and CMV-seropositive.

This clone was counted once. The junction and the germline gene differ at one end; a read error may be behind it. Written as DNA, the CDR3 is TGTGCCAGCAGCGACAGTCCTAATCGGCCCCAGCATTTT. This translates into CASSDSPNRPQHF. The rearrangement uses TRBV27 and TRBJ1-5; possible D gene TRBD1, 5 bases. The CDR3 contains 13 residues. Germline CDR1 and CDR2: MNHEY and SMNVEV (reference sequence).

Only a few counts were recorded for this clone. The rearrangement links TRBV4-1 to TRBJ1-1, with D hard to call. Germline V gene sequence: CDR1 MGHRA, CDR2 YSYEKL. The CDR3 is 13 residues long. Trimming pared 1 base from V and 7 bases from J, leaving 10 bases between. CDR3 nucleotide sequence: TGCGCCAGCAGCCAAGTTCCACTGCTTGAAGCTTTCTTT. This translates into CASSQVPLLEAFF.

This clone occurred a few times. The V and J genes are TRBV12-5 and TRBJ1-5; the D is unclear. The CDR3 extends over 15 amino acids. CDR1 and CDR2 from the germline V gene are LGHNT and FRNRAP. With 3 bases removed from V and 9 bases from J, the gap between germline ends came to 18 bases. The CDR3 loop is CASGLGSGDAGPQHF. DNA for the CDR3: TGTGCTAGTGGTTTAGGGTCAGGAGATGCGGGGCCCCAGCATTTT.

The rearrangement uses TRBV6-5 and TRBJ1-4; 8 bases match TRBD1. Looked up from germline, CDR1 is MNHEY and CDR2 is SVGAGI. The CDR3 has 15 amino acids. The trim removed 2 bases at V and 7 bases at J, leaving 6 bases unmatched. The CDR3 here is CASSYRQGSGEKLFF. In DNA, the CDR3 is TGTGCCAGCAGTTACCGACAGGGGTCGGGTGAAAAACTGTTTTTT.